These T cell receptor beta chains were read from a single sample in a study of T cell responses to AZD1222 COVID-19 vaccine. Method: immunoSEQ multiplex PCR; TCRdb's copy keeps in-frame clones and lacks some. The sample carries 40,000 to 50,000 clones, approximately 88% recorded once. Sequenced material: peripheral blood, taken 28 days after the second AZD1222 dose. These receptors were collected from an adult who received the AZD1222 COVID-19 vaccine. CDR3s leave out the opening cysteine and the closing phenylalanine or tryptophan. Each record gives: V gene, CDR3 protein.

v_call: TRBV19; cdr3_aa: ASSTKEGFTGELF
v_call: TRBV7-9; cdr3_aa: ASSLDRTGFASNTEAF
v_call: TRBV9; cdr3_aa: ASSSTGTSGDEQY
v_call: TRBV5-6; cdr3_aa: ASSFGRGSTDTQY
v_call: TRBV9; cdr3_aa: ASSVIWSDTQY
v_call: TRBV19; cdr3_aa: ASRIPGGNYGYT
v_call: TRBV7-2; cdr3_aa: ASSPRSGGDVDEQF
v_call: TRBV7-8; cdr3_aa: ASSLKPGRQGKDGELF
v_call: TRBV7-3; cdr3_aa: ASSPTAGGYNSPSSYNEQF
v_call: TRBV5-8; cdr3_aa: ASSHRDSTDTQY
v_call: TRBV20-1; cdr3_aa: SASGTGGSGELF
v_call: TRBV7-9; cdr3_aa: ASSLDGKSTGELF
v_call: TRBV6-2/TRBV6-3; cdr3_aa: ASSWDRHSPLH
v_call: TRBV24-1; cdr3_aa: ATSDSRGSRETQY
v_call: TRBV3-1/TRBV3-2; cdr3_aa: ASSRLAGSYQETQY
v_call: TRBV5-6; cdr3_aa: ASSSAGLSQETQY
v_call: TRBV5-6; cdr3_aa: ASSHGQGDGYT
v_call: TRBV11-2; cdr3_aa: ASSPDRDYGYT
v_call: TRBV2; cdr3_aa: ASSEVQTNEKLF
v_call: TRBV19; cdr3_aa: ASSISTDSGNTIY
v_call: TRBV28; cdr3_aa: ASSLASAGTYGYT
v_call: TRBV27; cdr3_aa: ASSLRDPTQGVRGYT
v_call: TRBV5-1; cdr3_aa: ASSTPGQGPYGYT
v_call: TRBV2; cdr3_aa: ASTPEAETQY
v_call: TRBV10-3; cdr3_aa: AISESTGTLQETQY
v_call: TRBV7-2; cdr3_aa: ASSPRVGSDTQY
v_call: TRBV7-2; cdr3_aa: ASSLGRPTDTQY
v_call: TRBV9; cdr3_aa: ASSEGDLRRNEQF
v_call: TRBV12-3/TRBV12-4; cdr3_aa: ASSSGSAQY
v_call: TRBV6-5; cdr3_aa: ASSSGGRQY
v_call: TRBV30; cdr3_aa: AWRGTGGTEAF
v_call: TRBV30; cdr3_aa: AWSVRRADTQY
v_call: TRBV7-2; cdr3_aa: ASSFDSSYEQY
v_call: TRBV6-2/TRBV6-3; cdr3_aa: ASSRLQGNYGYT
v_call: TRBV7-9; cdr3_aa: ASSSTGPSGANVLT
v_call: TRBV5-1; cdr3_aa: ASSLLSGGSYEQY
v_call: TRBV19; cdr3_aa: ASSSGGIRGEKLF
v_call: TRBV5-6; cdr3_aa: ASSLPTQSTEAF
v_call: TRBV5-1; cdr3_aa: ASRPGQGGSPLH
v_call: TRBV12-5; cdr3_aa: ASGLVQGGEQY
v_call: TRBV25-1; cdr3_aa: ASSELGGAADTQY
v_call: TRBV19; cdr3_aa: ASSITGGVNTEAF
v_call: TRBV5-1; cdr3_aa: ASSGGTSGGRSVETQY